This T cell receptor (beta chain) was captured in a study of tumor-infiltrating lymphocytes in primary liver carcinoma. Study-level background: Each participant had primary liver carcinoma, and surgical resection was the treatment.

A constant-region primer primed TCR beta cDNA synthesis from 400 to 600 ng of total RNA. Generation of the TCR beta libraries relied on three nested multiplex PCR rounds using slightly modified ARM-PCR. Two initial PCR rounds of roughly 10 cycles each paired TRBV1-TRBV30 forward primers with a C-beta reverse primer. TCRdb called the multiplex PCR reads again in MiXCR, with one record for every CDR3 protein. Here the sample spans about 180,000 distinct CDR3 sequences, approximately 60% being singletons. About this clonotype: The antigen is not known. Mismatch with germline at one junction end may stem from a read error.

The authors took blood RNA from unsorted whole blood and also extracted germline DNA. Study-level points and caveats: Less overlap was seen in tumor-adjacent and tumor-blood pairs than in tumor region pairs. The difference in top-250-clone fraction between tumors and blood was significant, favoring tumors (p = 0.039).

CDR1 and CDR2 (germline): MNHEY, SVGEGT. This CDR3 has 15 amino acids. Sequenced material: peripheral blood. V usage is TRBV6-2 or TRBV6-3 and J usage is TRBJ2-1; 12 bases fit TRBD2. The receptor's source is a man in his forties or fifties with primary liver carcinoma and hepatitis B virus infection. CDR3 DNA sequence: TGTGCCAGCAATTACCTAGGACTAGCGGGATTCACGCAGTTCTTC. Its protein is CASNYLGLAGFTQFF.